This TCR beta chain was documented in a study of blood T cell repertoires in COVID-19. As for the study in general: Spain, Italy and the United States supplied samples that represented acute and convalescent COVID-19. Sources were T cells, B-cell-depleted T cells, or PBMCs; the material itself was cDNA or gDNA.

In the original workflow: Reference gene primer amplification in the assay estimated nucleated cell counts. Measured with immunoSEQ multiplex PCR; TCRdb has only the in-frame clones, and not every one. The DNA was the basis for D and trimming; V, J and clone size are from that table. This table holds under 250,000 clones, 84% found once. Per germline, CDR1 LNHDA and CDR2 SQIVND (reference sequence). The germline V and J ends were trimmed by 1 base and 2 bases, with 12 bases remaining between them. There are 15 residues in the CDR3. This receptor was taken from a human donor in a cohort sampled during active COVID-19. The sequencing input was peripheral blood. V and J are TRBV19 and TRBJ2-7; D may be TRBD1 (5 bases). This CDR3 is CASSIGAWGAYEQYF. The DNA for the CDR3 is TGTGCCAGTAGTATAGGGGCGTGGGGCGCCTACGAGCAGTACTTC.